This T cell receptor (beta chain) was identified in a study of T cell responses to AZD1222 COVID-19 vaccine. Findings and limits, study-wide: Of the AZD1222 recipients, only six or seven were seropositive at baseline. Rises in breadth and depth of Spike-specific TCRs came after two AZD1222 doses. None of the repertoires were sampled until the peak T cell response had passed.

Measured with immunoSEQ multiplex PCR; TCRdb has only the in-frame clones, and not every one. The sample has around 150,000 clones, almost 95% seen once. Comment on this clone: The antigen is not known.

The V segment lost 2 bases and the J segment 0 bases; nucleotides outside the gene matches: 3. There are 15 residues in the CDR3. The germline CDR1 and CDR2 sequences are SGHRS and YFSETQ. The source was peripheral blood, collected 28 days after the second AZD1222 dose. The source is an adult who received the AZD1222 COVID-19 vaccine. The chain uses TRBV5-1 and TRBJ2-3; 7 bases match TRBD1. The CDR3 DNA reads as TGCGCCAGCAGCTTACCGGGACAGAGCACAGATACGCAGTATTTT. This sequence encodes CASSLPGQSTDTQYF.